Each of the 8 T cell receptor beta chains below was sequenced from the same sample in a study of Tregs in tolerant kidney transplant recipients. These receptors have no identified antigens. TCRdb keeps only in-frame clones here, not all; method: immunoSEQ multiplex PCR. There are more than 1,500 clones in the sample; roughly 62% occur only once, and around 4.5% lies in the top ten. The sequenced sample consisted of CD8+ T cells from blood cultured with allogeneic cells. Every receptor here comes from a human donor in good health.

The chain carries TRBV7-8 and TRBJ2-3; TRBD2 agrees at 7 bases. V was clipped by 3 bases and J by 0 bases; unmatched bases: 15. The V gene's germline CDR1 is SGHVS and CDR2 FQNEAQ. The CDR3 runs 19 residues. The CDR3 sequence: CASSLDPPRRRGSTDTQYF. CDR3 coding DNA: TGTGCCAGCAGCTTGGATCCCCCTCGTCGGCGGGGGAGCACAGATACGCAGTATTTT.

This chain joins TRBV6-1 and TRBJ2-7; the D is unclear. Per the germline V gene, CDR1 is MNHNS and CDR2 is SASEGT. The CDR3 runs to 14 residues. V was cut by 2 bases and J by 4 bases, with 12 bases left in between. CDR3 DNA: TGTGCCAGCAGTGAATGGACGGCTGGGTACGAGCAGTACTTC. Protein: CASSEWTAGYEQYF.

This chain joins TRBV14 and TRBJ2-1; D not resolved. Germline V gives CDR1 SGHDN, CDR2 FVKESK. V lost 4 bases and J lost 2, with 12 bases in between. The CDR3 sequence is 15 residues long. CDR3 sequence: CASSPQARPYNEQFF. CDR3 nucleotides: TGTGCCAGCAGCCCGCAGGCGCGCCCCTACAATGAGCAGTTCTTC.

The chain carries TRBV29-1 and TRBJ2-7; D call uncertain. The CDR3 totals 13 residues. The germline V gene has CDR1 SQVTM and CDR2 ANQGSEA. The germline V and J ends were trimmed by 6 bases and 0 bases, with 12 bases remaining between them. CDR3 amino acids: CSVLRDDSYEQYF. CDR3 bases: TGCAGCGTCCTCCGAGACGACTCCTACGAGCAGTACTTC.

The chain joins TRBV13 to TRBJ1-2; 10 bases map to TRBD1. Losses at the gene ends were 3 bases for V and 7 bases for J; bases not matched to a gene: 8. The CDR3 spans 15 residues. Germline V gene data show CDR1 as PRHDT and CDR2 as FYEKMQ (reference sequence). CDR3 region: CASSLGTGDPRGYTF. The CDR3 DNA sequence: TGTGCCAGCAGCTTGGGGACAGGGGACCCTCGTGGCTACACCTTC.

V gene TRBV11-3 combines with J gene TRBJ2-5; possible D gene TRBD2, 6 bases. The V gene lost 1 base and the J gene lost 9 bases, with 9 bases spanning the gap. The CDR3 is 12 amino acids. CDR1 is SGHNT, CDR2 YENEEA, per germline. CDR3 coding DNA: TGTGCCAGCAGCTTAGGTGGGGGGTCCCAGTACTTC. It encodes CASSLGGGSQYF. The entire variable domain, with the rest obtained from reference TRBV11-3 and TRBJ2-5, is as follows: EAGVVQSPRYKIIEKKQPVAFWCNPISGHNTLYWYLQNLGQGPELLIRYENEEAVDDSQLPKDRFSAERLKGVDSTLKIQPAELGDSAVYLCASSLGGGSQYFGPGTRLLVL.

This chain connects TRBV2 to TRBJ2-7; 11 bases are shared with TRBD2. J was trimmed by 3 bases and V by 7 bases; bases with no gene match: 2. Germline lookup yields CDR1 SNHLY and CDR2 FYNNEI. The CDR3 spans 13 residues. CDR3 protein: CASIGTSGYEQYF. The CDR3 region has the DNA TGTGCCAGCATAGGGACTAGCGGCTACGAGCAGTACTTC.

V and J are TRBV27 and TRBJ1-1; D remains unclear. CDR3 length: 13 amino acids. Germline CDR1 reads MNHEY; CDR2 reads SMNVEV (reference sequence). Between the trimmed V and J ends, which lost 2 bases and 5 bases, there was a span of 9 bases. The CDR3 region has the DNA TGTGCCAGCAGTTTAGGCGGGCGTACTGAAGCTTTCTTT. This encodes CASSLGGRTEAFF.